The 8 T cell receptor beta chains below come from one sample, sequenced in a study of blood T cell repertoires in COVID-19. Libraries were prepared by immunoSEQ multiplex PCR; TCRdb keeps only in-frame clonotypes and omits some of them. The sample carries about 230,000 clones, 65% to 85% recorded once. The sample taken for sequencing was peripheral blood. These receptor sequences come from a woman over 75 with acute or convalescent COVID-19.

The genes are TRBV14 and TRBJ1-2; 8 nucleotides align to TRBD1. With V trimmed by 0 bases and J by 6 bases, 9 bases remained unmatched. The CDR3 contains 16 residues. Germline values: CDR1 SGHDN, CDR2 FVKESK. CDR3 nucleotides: TGTGCCAGCAGCCAAGATCTTTTCCCGACAGGGGATGGCTACACCTTC. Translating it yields CASSQDLFPTGDGYTF.

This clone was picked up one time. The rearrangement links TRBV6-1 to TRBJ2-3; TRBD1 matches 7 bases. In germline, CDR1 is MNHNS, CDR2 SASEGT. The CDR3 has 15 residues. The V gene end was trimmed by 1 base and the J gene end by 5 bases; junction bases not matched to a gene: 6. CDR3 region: CASSEEVGGEDTQYF. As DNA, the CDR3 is TGTGCCAGCAGTGAAGAGGTAGGGGGCGAAGATACGCAGTATTTT.

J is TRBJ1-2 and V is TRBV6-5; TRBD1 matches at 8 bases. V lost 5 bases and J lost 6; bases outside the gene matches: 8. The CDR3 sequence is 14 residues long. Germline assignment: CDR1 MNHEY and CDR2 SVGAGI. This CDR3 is CASSPSRTGHGYTF. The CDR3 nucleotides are TGTGCCAGCAGTCCTAGTCGGACAGGGCATGGCTACACCTTC.

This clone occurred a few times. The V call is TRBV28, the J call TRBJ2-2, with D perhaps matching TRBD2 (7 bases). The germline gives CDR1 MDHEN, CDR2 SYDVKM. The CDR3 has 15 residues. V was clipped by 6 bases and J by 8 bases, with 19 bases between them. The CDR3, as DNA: TGTGCCAGCAGGAGTGGGGGGGCCCGGGTAGGGGAGCTGTTTTTT. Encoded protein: CASRSGGARVGELFF.

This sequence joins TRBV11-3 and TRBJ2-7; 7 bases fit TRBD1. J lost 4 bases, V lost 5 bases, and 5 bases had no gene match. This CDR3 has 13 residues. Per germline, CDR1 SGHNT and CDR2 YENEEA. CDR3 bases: TGTGCCAGCAGCCGAGGACAGGAATACGAGCAGTACTTC. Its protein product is CASSRGQEYEQYF.

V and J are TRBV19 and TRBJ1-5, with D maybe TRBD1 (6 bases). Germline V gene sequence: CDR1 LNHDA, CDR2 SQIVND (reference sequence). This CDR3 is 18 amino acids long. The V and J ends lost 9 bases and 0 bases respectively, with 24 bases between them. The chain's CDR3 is CASTYGTLILSSNQPQHF. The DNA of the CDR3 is TGTGCCAGCACTTACGGGACACTTATTTTATCTAGCAATCAGCCCCAGCATTTT.

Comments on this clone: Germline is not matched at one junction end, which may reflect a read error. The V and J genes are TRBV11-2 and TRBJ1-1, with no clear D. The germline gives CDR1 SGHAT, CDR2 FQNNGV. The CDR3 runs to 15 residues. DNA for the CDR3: TGTGCCAGCAGGTTAGACAACCTAGGGAACACTGAAGCTTTCTTT. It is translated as CASRLDNLGNTEAFF.

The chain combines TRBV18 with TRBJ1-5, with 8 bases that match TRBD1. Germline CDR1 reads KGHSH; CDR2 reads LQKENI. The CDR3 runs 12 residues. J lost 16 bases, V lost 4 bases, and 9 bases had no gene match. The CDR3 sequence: CASSQQDRVQHF. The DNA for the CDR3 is TGTGCCAGCTCACAACAGGACAGGGTCCAACATTTT.